These 20 T cell receptor beta chains were sequenced from one sample in a study of T cell repertoires in cytomegalovirus infection. TCRdb called the reads again in MiXCR, with one record for every CDR3 protein. The data show 95,000 to 120,000 distinct CDR3 sequences, around 30% seen once. Which antigens these TCRs recognize remains unknown. The material sequenced was CD8+ T cells from cultured PBMCs, taken from culture after CMV antigen stimulation. These receptors were obtained from a human donor in good health (CMV status not recorded). Some clones in this sample may be carry-over from other donors' samples.

The CDR3 DNA reads TGCGCCAGCAGCTGGGACAGGACAGCCTACTATGGCTACACCTTC. The encoded protein is CASSWDRTAYYGYTF. The genes are TRBV5-1 and TRBJ1-2; TRBD1 matches 8 bases. After removal of 3 bases from V and 3 bases from J, the junction contained 7 bases not matched to a gene. CDR1 SGHRS and CDR2 YFSETQ come from the germline V gene. This CDR3 has 15 residues. Complete variable domain (other parts from reference TRBV5-1 and TRBJ1-2): KAGVTQTPRYLIKTRGQQVTLSCSPISGHRSVSWYQQTPGQGLQFLFEYFSETQRNKGNFPGRFSGRQFSNSRSEMNVSTLELGDSALYLCASSWDRTAYYGYTFGSGTRLTVV.

This chain joins TRBV7-1 and TRBJ2-2; TRBD2 matches at 15 bases. TRBV7-1 is placed among ORFs of uncertain function. The CDR3 runs to 20 residues. V dropped 5 bases and J dropped 1; count of bases not matched to a gene: 11. The DNA of the CDR3 is TGTGCCAGCAGCAATCAACCCGGGACTAGCGGGGGGATGAACACCGGGGAGCTGTTTTTT. Protein product: CASSNQPGTSGGMNTGELFF.

At least ten counts were recorded for this clonotype. The genes are TRBV4-1 and TRBJ2-1; D is ambiguous. Germline V gene sequence: CDR1 MGHRA, CDR2 YSYEKL. This CDR3 is 16 amino acids long. Between the trimmed V and J ends, which lost 4 bases and 0 bases, there was a span of 13 bases. The CDR3 loop is CASSPWWRSSYNEQFF. For the CDR3, the DNA is TGCGCCAGCAGCCCATGGTGGCGGAGCTCCTACAATGAGCAGTTCTTC.

V and J are TRBV6-2 or TRBV6-3 and TRBJ2-3; 7 bases line up with TRBD2. J was trimmed by 4 bases and V by 6 bases; bases with no gene match: 10. The CDR3 length is 15 residues. Germline lookup yields CDR1 MNHEY and CDR2 SVGEGT. The CDR3 reads CASSPPGGGPDTQYF. In DNA, the CDR3 is TGTGCCAGCAGCCCCCCGGGCGGGGGTCCAGATACGCAGTATTTT.

This clonotype occurred many times. The chain employs TRBV7-6 and TRBJ1-1, with D perhaps TRBD1 (5 bases). Germline V gene lookup returns CDR1 SGHVS and CDR2 FNYEAQ. V gave up 5 bases and J gave up 3 bases, with 16 bases separating them. The CDR3 length is 15 residues. The DNA of the CDR3 is TGTGCCAGCAGCCCATGGGGGGGGAGGGACACTGAAGCTTTCTTT. It is translated as CASSPWGGRDTEAFF.

This clonotype was detected many times. This rearrangement joins TRBV12-5 to TRBJ1-1; no reliable D call. Trimming left V 3 bases short and J 1 base short, with 12 bases between. The CDR3 is 15 amino acids. Germline values: CDR1 LGHNT, CDR2 FRNRAP. The CDR3 loop is CASGFFGPQNTEAFF. CDR3 DNA: TGTGCTAGTGGTTTTTTTGGCCCACAGAACACTGAAGCTTTCTTT.

This clonotype has more than one count but fewer than ten. V usage is TRBV6-2 or TRBV6-3 and J usage is TRBJ2-7; 9 bases align to TRBD1. Trimming at V came to 2 bases and at J to 3 bases, leaving 5 bases not matched to a gene. This CDR3 spans 15 amino acids. The germline gives CDR1 MNHEY, CDR2 SVGEGT. CDR3 nucleotide sequence: TGTGCCAGCAGTTACAGGGACAGGGATTACTACGAGCAGTACTTC. As protein: CASSYRDRDYYEQYF.

V and J are TRBV5-6 and TRBJ2-3; 9 nucleotides agree with TRBD2. Trimming cost V 0 bases and J 6 bases; bases outside gene matches: 14. There are 18 residues in the CDR3. Germline V gene lookup returns CDR1 SGHDT and CDR2 YYEEEE. CDR3 in DNA: TGTGCCAGCAGCTTGGAACAATCCGTAGCGGGGGTCGGGGATACGCAGTATTTT. Amino acids: CASSLEQSVAGVGDTQYF.

This CDR3 is CASSRQYNEQFF. The CDR3 bases are TGTGCCAGCAGTCGACAGTACAATGAGCAGTTCTTC. V is TRBV27 and J is TRBJ2-1, with D maybe TRBD1 (5 bases). The CDR3 consists of 12 residues. Trimming took off 5 bases at V and 4 bases at J, with 6 bases between the two ends. Germline V gene lookup returns CDR1 MNHEY and CDR2 SMNVEV (reference sequence).

The genes are TRBV27 and TRBJ2-1; D uncertain. The V end lost 0 bases, the J end lost 4 bases, and 4 bases lay between the germline ends. This CDR3 has 13 residues. Germline CDR1 reads MNHEY; CDR2 reads SMNVEV (reference sequence). The CDR3 region is CASSLSYYNEQFF. The DNA of the CDR3 is TGTGCCAGCAGTTTATCCTATTACAATGAGCAGTTCTTC.

This clonotype occurred a few times. This sequence joins TRBV5-1 and TRBJ1-2; a weak D match, TRBD1 (5 bases). The germline V and J ends were trimmed by 0 bases and 7 bases, with 10 bases remaining between them. Germline CDR1 is SGHRS and CDR2 is YFSETQ. This CDR3 is 13 amino acids long. The CDR3 nucleotides are TGCGCCAGCAGCTTGGTGGAGGGGCTTGGCTACACCTTC. Translated: CASSLVEGLGYTF.

In this sample, this clonotype turned up many times. V usage is TRBV7-9 and J usage is TRBJ1-2; no reliable D call. The CDR3 consists of 11 residues. The V and J ends lost 10 bases and 6 bases respectively, with 12 bases between them. Germline CDR1 SEHNR, CDR2 FQNEAQ (reference sequence). CDR3 bases: TGTGCCACCCCGTCAGAGAATGGCTACACCTTC. Its protein product is CATPSENGYTF.

The rearrangement uses TRBV5-1 and TRBJ2-2; D gene ambiguous. The CDR3 contains 15 residues. The ends were cut back, 0 bases at V and 7 bases at J, with 13 bases in the middle. CDR1 is SGHRS and CDR2 is YFSETQ in the germline V gene. The CDR3 is CASSLEQQALGELFF. DNA of the CDR3: TGCGCCAGCAGCTTGGAGCAGCAAGCCCTCGGGGAGCTGTTTTTT.

This rearrangement joins TRBV4-1 to TRBJ2-1; D not certain. The V gene lost 6 bases and the J gene lost 3 bases, with 30 bases spanning the gap. This CDR3 region has 20 residues. CDR1 and CDR2 (germline): MGHRA, YSYEKL. CDR3: CASSLTLWVSTGPLYNEQFF. The CDR3 DNA sequence: TGCGCCAGCAGTCTGACCCTTTGGGTGAGCACGGGCCCCCTCTACAATGAGCAGTTCTTC.

This clonotype was seen more than once but under ten times. V gene TRBV2 combines with J gene TRBJ2-3; 7 bases line up with TRBD2. The length of the CDR3 is 15 residues. V was pared by 2 bases and J by 3 bases, with 5 bases of the junction left unmatched. The germline CDR1 and CDR2 sequences are SNHLY and FYNNEI. The CDR3 nucleotides are TGTGCCAGCAGTGAACCCCAGCGGGGAACAGATACGCAGTATTTT. It encodes CASSEPQRGTDTQYF.

The V gene is TRBV27, the J gene TRBJ2-7, with D maybe TRBD2 (6 bases). This CDR3 comprises 13 residues. Germline values: CDR1 MNHEY, CDR2 SMNVEV (reference sequence). V gave up 10 bases and J gave up 2 bases, with 15 bases separating them. The CDR3 region is CATRWGVAYEQYF. The DNA for the CDR3 is TGTGCCACCCGGTGGGGGGTCGCCTACGAGCAGTACTTC.

This clonotype came up many times. The rearrangement links TRBV27 to TRBJ2-3; D is perhaps TRBD2 (5 bases). The CDR3 contains 14 residues. Trimming pared 2 bases from V and 8 bases from J, leaving 14 bases between. In germline, CDR1 is MNHEY, CDR2 SMNVEV (reference sequence). The CDR3 region has the DNA TGTGCCAGCAGTTTAGTTTCAGGCGCGGGTACGCAGTATTTT. Its translation: CASSLVSGAGTQYF.

This clonotype appeared many times. The chain joins TRBV7-8 to TRBJ2-5, with 7 nucleotides matching TRBD2. The germline CDR1 and CDR2 sequences are SGHVS and FQNEAQ. The J segment lost 5 bases and the V segment lost 1 base, leaving 25 bases of the junction unmatched. The CDR3 spans 21 residues. The chain's CDR3 is CASSLGTAGNTITLLRETQYF. The CDR3 nucleotides read TGTGCCAGCAGCTTAGGAACAGCGGGAAATACCATAACCCTCCTGCGGGAGACCCAGTACTTC.

This clonotype appeared a few times. The rearrangement joins TRBV19 to TRBJ1-1; no reliable D call. V was cut by 6 bases and J by 6 bases, with 17 bases left in between. This CDR3 has 14 amino acids. Germline V gene sequence: CDR1 LNHDA, CDR2 SQIVND (reference sequence). CDR3 DNA: TGTGCCAGTAGCGAAACCTTAATTCTTCCTGAAGCTTTCTTT. Amino acids: CASSETLILPEAFF.

The rearrangement uses TRBV7-9 and TRBJ2-1; 9 bases agree with TRBD2. The J segment lost 3 bases and the V segment lost 5 bases, leaving 2 bases of the junction unmatched. Germline V gives CDR1 SEHNR, CDR2 FQNEAQ (reference sequence). This CDR3 has 14 amino acids. CDR3: CASSVSGGYNEQFF. CDR3 coding DNA: TGTGCCAGCAGCGTTAGCGGGGGCTACAATGAGCAGTTCTTC.